This is a list of T cell receptor beta chains from one sample in a study of blood T cell repertoires in COVID-19. TCRdb's copy holds only in-frame clones and misses some; the assay was immunoSEQ multiplex PCR. The repertoire includes about 430,000 clones, roughly nine tenths of them detected once, and about 1.1% sits in the top ten. Input material: PBMCs or T cells enriched from blood (not recorded which). These receptors originate from a man aged 25 to 40 who had recovered from COVID-19. Both conserved end residues are part of each CDR3. D genes are given only for firm matches. Rows may omit the clone size; those that give it use once, few, many or a size class.

J gene,clone size,V gene,CDR3 length,D gene,CDR3 DNA,CDR3 protein
TRBJ2-5,-,TRBV6-5,15,-,TGTGCCAGCACCGAAGGGGGGGCAGAAGACGAGACCCAGTACTTC,CASTEGGAEDETQYF
TRBJ2-7,-,TRBV7-9,14,TRBD1,TGTGCCAGCAGCTTAGGGGGACAGTCCTACGAGCAGTACTTC,CASSLGGQSYEQYF
TRBJ1-6,few,TRBV28,14,-,TGTGCCAGCAGTTTAGGGGGGGAAGGATCACCCCTCCACTTT,CASSLGGEGSPLHF
TRBJ2-7,-,TRBV3-1/TRBV3-2,16,TRBD2,TGTGCCAGCAGCCAAACCCTAGCGGGAGGGCCCTACGAGCAGTACTTC,CASSQTLAGGPYEQYF
TRBJ2-7,-,TRBV28,13,-,TGTGCCAGCAGTTTGCCAGGCGCCTACGAGCAGTACTTC,CASSLPGAYEQYF
TRBJ1-2,-,TRBV2,14,TRBD1,TGTGCCAGCAGGGTTGACAGGGGGGTGGGTGGCTACACCTTC,CASRVDRGVGGYTF
TRBJ1-6,-,TRBV2,16,-,TGTGCCAGCAGTGAAGTTCGGACAGCAAATAATTCACCCCTCCACTTT,CASSEVRTANNSPLHF
TRBJ1-2,-,TRBV4-1,14,-,TGCGCCAGCAGCCTGCCGGACAGACCCCTTGGCTACACCTTC,CASSLPDRPLGYTF
TRBJ1-5,many,TRBV30,15,-,TGTGCCTGGAGTACCGGGGGGCTAAGCAATCAGCCCCAGCATTTT,CAWSTGGLSNQPQHF
TRBJ1-4,-,TRBV5-4,16,-,TGTGCCAGCAGCCTGGGGAGGAACAGCGAGGATGAAAAACTGTTTTTT,CASSLGRNSEDEKLFF
TRBJ2-1,few,TRBV11-2,19,-,TGTGCCAGCAGCTTAGGGGTTGGATTTTTTGCGGGAACGGGGAATGAGCAGTTCTTC,CASSLGVGFFAGTGNEQFF
TRBJ1-2,-,TRBV10-3,12,-,TGTGCCATCGGGAGGTTTAAGGATGGCTACACCTTC,CAIGRFKDGYTF
TRBJ1-4,-,TRBV12-5,15,-,TGTGCTAGTGGTACCGGACAGTTTAAGCGTGAAAAACTGTTTTTT,CASGTGQFKREKLFF
TRBJ2-7,-,TRBV3-1/TRBV3-2,15,TRBD2,TGTGCCAGCAGCCAAGAACTAGGGAGGGGCTACGAGCAGTACTTC,CASSQELGRGYEQYF
TRBJ2-2,-,TRBV16,16,-,TGTGCCAGCAGCCAATCCGGGCCAGGGCCCACCGGGGAGCTGTTTTTT,CASSQSGPGPTGELFF
TRBJ2-2,-,TRBV2,19,TRBD2,TGTGCCAGCCGACCACTACCGGGACTAGCGGGACCCCTCCAAAAGGAGCTGTTTTTT,CASRPLPGLAGPLQKELFF
TRBJ2-1,-,TRBV4-1,15,-,TGCGCCAGCAGCCCCTTAGCGGAAACCTACAATGAGCAGTTCTTC,CASSPLAETYNEQFF
TRBJ2-5,once,TRBV2,12,TRBD2,TGTGCCAGCAGAGGGGACTACGAGACCCAGTACTTC,CASRGDYETQYF
TRBJ2-7,-,TRBV6-1,15,-,TGTGCCAGCAGTGAAATGGGACAAGCCTCCTACGAGCAGTACTTC,CASSEMGQASYEQYF
TRBJ2-2,-,TRBV5-1,17,-,TGCGCCAGCAGCCAAAAAGGGACATTCGCGAACACCGGGGAGCTGTTTTTT,CASSQKGTFANTGELFF
TRBJ2-2,-,TRBV7-2,18,TRBD2,TGTGCCAGCAGCTTAGACTCAGTTAGCGGGAGGTTTAGCGGGGAGCTGTTTTTT,CASSLDSVSGRFSGELFF
TRBJ2-5,-,TRBV7-9,16,-,TGTGCCAGCAGCTCACCTTTAGACCCCGACGGGGAGACCCAGTACTTC,CASSSPLDPDGETQYF
TRBJ2-3,once,TRBV12-5,15,TRBD1,TGTGCTAGTGGGCAGGGGGCGCTTAGCACAGATACGCAGTATTTT,CASGQGALSTDTQYF
TRBJ1-6,-,TRBV19,16,-,TGTGCCAGTAGTACAAGGACGGGGTCCTATAATTCACCCCTCCACTTT,CASSTRTGSYNSPLHF
TRBJ1-2,-,TRBV5-4,13,TRBD1,TGTGCCAGCAGCCAAGACAGGGGTGCCGGCTACACCTTC,CASSQDRGAGYTF
TRBJ1-4,once,TRBV4-2,16,TRBD1,TGTGCCAGCAGCCAATCACTTACAGGGGAGAATGAAAAACTGTTTTTT,CASSQSLTGENEKLFF
TRBJ2-3,-,TRBV10-3,14,TRBD2,TGTGCCATCAGGCGGGAGGCCTCCACAGATACGCAGTATTTT,CAIRREASTDTQYF
TRBJ2-1,-,TRBV6-5,14,TRBD2,TGTGCCAGCACAGGACTAGCGGGAGCGGATGAGCAGTTCTTC,CASTGLAGADEQFF
TRBJ2-7,-,TRBV25-1,15,TRBD1,TGTGCCAGCAGTGCCGCCGGGACAGGAGATTACGAGCAGTACTTC,CASSAAGTGDYEQYF
TRBJ2-7,-,TRBV6-2/TRBV6-3,15,-,TGTGCCAGCAGCCCACCGGGACACCCCCTAAGTGAGCAGTACTTC,CASSPPGHPLSEQYF
TRBJ2-7,-,TRBV5-8,18,TRBD2,TGTGCCAGCAGCTTGGGGGGGTTTCTGCGGGAGTTGTCCTACGAGCAGTACTTC,CASSLGGFLRELSYEQYF
TRBJ2-7,-,TRBV6-5,14,-,TGTGCCAGCAGTTACTTGAGAGATGTATACGAGCAGTACTTC,CASSYLRDVYEQYF
TRBJ2-1,once,TRBV27,14,-,TGTGCCAGCAAGTCGGGGAGGCCCTACAATGAGCAGTTCTTC,CASKSGRPYNEQFF
TRBJ1-1,-,TRBV6-5,15,-,TGTGCCAGCAGTTATTCCCACCCCCGGGACACTGAAGCTTTCTTT,CASSYSHPRDTEAFF
TRBJ2-7,-,TRBV29-1,16,-,TGCAGCGTCTCGTTGGGAGATTATTCCAGCTCCTACGAGCAGTACTTC,CSVSLGDYSSSYEQYF
TRBJ1-1,-,TRBV3-1/TRBV3-2,11,TRBD1,TGTGCCAGCAGCGGGACAGCCGAAGCTTTCTTT,CASSGTAEAFF
TRBJ1-2,-,TRBV11-2,13,TRBD1,TGTGCCAGCAGCTCCGGACAGGGGTATGGCTACACCTTC,CASSSGQGYGYTF
TRBJ2-2,-,TRBV21-1,15,-,TGTGCCAGACAATGGACTAGCGGGAACACCGGGGAGCTGTTTTTT,CARQWTSGNTGELFF
TRBJ1-1,once,TRBV27,14,-,TGTGCCAGCAGTTCCCTCCTAGGGGGCACTGAAGCTTTCTTT,CASSSLLGGTEAFF
TRBJ1-6,-,TRBV7-2,15,-,TGTGCCAGCAGCACACAGGGACCCGACAATTCACCCCTCCACTTT,CASSTQGPDNSPLHF
TRBJ2-3,-,TRBV2,16,TRBD1,TGTGCCAGCAGACTACAGACAGGGATTAGCACAGATACGCAGTATTTT,CASRLQTGISTDTQYF
TRBJ2-7,-,TRBV19,14,-,TGTGCCAGTACAGGTCTTGGGGGGTTCGACGAGCAGTACTTC,CASTGLGGFDEQYF
TRBJ2-1,-,TRBV16,16,-,TGTGCCAGCAGCCAATCGAACCCCGGAGCCTACAATGAGCAGTTCTTC,CASSQSNPGAYNEQFF
TRBJ1-1,-,TRBV30,13,TRBD1,TGTGCCTGGAAGACAGGGCTGAGAACTGAAGCTTTCTTT,CAWKTGLRTEAFF
TRBJ2-1,-,TRBV7-9,13,TRBD2,TGTGCCAGCAGCCCTCACGGGAGGGGTGGTCAGTTCTTC,CASSPHGRGGQFF
TRBJ2-6,-,TRBV24-1,19,TRBD1,TGTGCCACGGGATACCTCACCGGGACAGGTCCCTCTGGGGCCAACGTCCTGACTTTC,CATGYLTGTGPSGANVLTF
TRBJ2-5,once,TRBV12-3/TRBV12-4,13,TRBD2,TGTGCCAGCAGTTCCGGGGGGGAAGAGACCCAGTACTTC,CASSSGGEETQYF